The 3 T cell receptor beta chains given below trace back to one sample, sequenced in a study of T cells in Graves' hyperthyroidism and ophthalmopathy. Amplification of TCR beta CDR3 regions was performed using RNA transcripts as template. The HTBI primer set served for first-round RT-PCR of the TCR CDR3. TCRdb re-analysed the multiplex PCR reads in MiXCR, keeping a single row per CDR3 protein. The table has hundreds of thousands of distinct CDR3 sequences, about 16% seen once. Material: blood. These receptors all come from a woman aged 18-35 years with Graves' ophthalmopathy.

This clonotype was seen at least ten times. The chain links TRBV6-1 to TRBJ2-2; TRBD1 matches 7 bases. Trimming removed 7 bases from V and 4 bases from J; junction bases left unmatched: 9. CDR3 length equals 15 residues. Germline CDR1 MNHNS, CDR2 SASEGT. Written as DNA, the CDR3 is TGTGCCAGCACCTTAAACAGGGGCCTCACCGGGGAGCTGTTTTTT. Its protein product is CASTLNRGLTGELFF.

This clonotype occurred a few times. This chain uses TRBV10-2 with TRBJ2-6; D unclear. Germline V gives CDR1 WSHSY, CDR2 SAAADI. V gave up 0 bases and J gave up 3 bases, with 3 bases separating them. CDR3 length: 14 amino acids. The CDR3 sequence: CASSESGGANVLTF. The CDR3 bases are TGCGCCAGCAGTGAGTCGGGTGGGGCCAACGTCCTGACTTTC.

This clonotype was counted at least ten times. J is TRBJ2-7 and V is TRBV20-1, with D maybe TRBD1 (5 bases). The V end lost 0 bases, the J end lost 3 bases, and 21 bases lay between the germline ends. The CDR3 loop spans 17 amino acids. Per the germline V gene, CDR1 is DFQATT and CDR2 is SNEGSKA (reference sequence). CDR3 in amino acids: CSARDPRQLRVVYEQYF. The CDR3 DNA sequence: TGCAGTGCTAGAGATCCCCGACAGCTACGGGTCGTCTACGAGCAGTACTTC.